One T cell receptor (beta chain) is described in this entry. The antigen remains unidentified. The patients with Susac syndrome satisfied recently defined diagnostic criteria for either definite or probable disease. The authors negatively isolated CD8+ and CD4+ T cells and FACS-enriched TEMRA cells. This CDR3 comprises 15 residues. Germline CDR1 MNHEY, CDR2 SMNVEV (reference sequence). Trimming removed 6 bases from V and 6 bases from J; junction bases left unmatched: 11. The entry originates in a study of CD8 T cells in Susac syndrome. Study-level points and caveats: It was acknowledged in the study that its TCR sequencing and HLA analysis involved a relatively small number of individuals.

An input of roughly 0.5 to 1 ug of RNA was subjected to reverse transcription using random hexamers. Amplification of the TCR beta CDR3 was carried out by immunoSEQ multiplex PCR, which spanned a total of 54 Vbeta and 13 Jbeta segments. From the immunoSEQ multiplex PCR reads, TCRdb called clonotypes with MiXCR, one entry per CDR3 protein. The data hold more than 65,000 distinct CDR3 sequences, with around 93% observed a single time. What was sequenced was CD8+ T cells from PBMCs. The gene calls are TRBV27 and TRBJ2-3; the match to TRBD1 covers 8 bases. This receptor was identified in a human donor with Susac syndrome. The CDR3 loop reads CASSGQGPSWDTQYF. In DNA, the CDR3 is TGTGCCAGCAGCGGACAGGGTCCTTCATGGGATACGCAGTATTTT.